This T cell receptor beta chain was sequenced for a study of blood T cell repertoires in COVID-19. Only in-frame clones appear in the TCRdb table, and some are missing; sequencing was by immunoSEQ multiplex PCR. The repertoire holds over 300,000 clones, with around 90% as singletons. The CDR3 extends over 11 amino acids. V lost 4 bases, J lost 4 bases, and 2 bases lay in between. Germline CDR1 is SGHAT and CDR2 is FQNNGV. The sample consisted of peripheral blood. This receptor was identified in a man between 18 and 35 years old with active or convalescent COVID-19. The chain joins TRBV11-2 to TRBJ1-3, with D hard to call. CDR3 protein: CASSSGNTIYF. As DNA, the CDR3 is TGTGCCAGCAGCTCGGGAAACACCATATATTTT.